This passage covers 11 T cell receptor beta chains from one sample sequenced in a study of vaccination effects on CD4 cells after COVID-19. At the end of over 8 days of culture, CD4+ T cells were isolated. Their antigens are not known. Repertoires were generated with immunoSEQ multiplex PCR, while TCRdb's copy carries only in-frame clones and drops some. In the table there are 30,000 to 40,000 clones, about 80% of which are singletons. Sequenced material: CD4+ T cells from PBMCs cultured without peptide, taken before COVID-19 vaccination. Receptors were obtained from a human donor who received a COVID-19 vaccine.

The chain has TRBV28 and TRBJ1-6; D is ambiguous. The CDR3 spans 12 residues. In germline, CDR1 is MDHEN, CDR2 SYDVKM. Trimming removed 10 bases at V and 7 bases at J, with 11 bases between. The CDR3 protein is CATSSQNSPLHF. The DNA of the CDR3 is TGTGCCACCAGCTCTCAAAATTCACCCCTCCACTTT.

There are a few counts of this clone. V usage is TRBV2 and J usage is TRBJ1-6, with a possible D match to TRBD1 (5 bases). V lost 5 bases and J lost 7, with 9 bases in between. The CDR3 runs 13 residues. Germline assignment: CDR1 SNHLY and CDR2 FYNNEI. The CDR3, as DNA: TGTGCCAGCAGTCATAACAGGAATTCACCCCTCCACTTT. It is translated as CASSHNRNSPLHF.

V and J are TRBV5-1 and TRBJ2-1; perhaps D is TRBD1 or TRBD2 (6 bases each). Germline V CDR1 and CDR2: SGHRS, YFSETQ. V shed 0 bases and J shed 6 bases, with 13 bases lying between them. The CDR3 loop spans 15 amino acids. CDR3 coding DNA: TGCGCCAGCAGCTTGGGGGGGGCAAGGGGCAATGAGCAGTTCTTC. It translates to CASSLGGARGNEQFF.

This clone was recorded only once. The CDR3: CATVRDLRSYNSPLHF. Here the CDR3 DNA reads TGTGCCACCGTCCGGGACCTCCGCTCCTATAATTCACCCCTCCACTTT. The gene calls are TRBV2 and TRBJ1-6, with a possible D match to TRBD1 (5 bases). Germline CDR1 reads SNHLY; CDR2 reads FYNNEI. The CDR3 spans 16 residues. V lost 10 bases and J 0 bases, leaving 16 bases between the germline ends.

In DNA, the CDR3 is TGTGCCAGCAGCGTAGGTCCTAGCGGGGGGAACACCGGGGAGCTGTTTTTT. It is translated as CASSVGPSGGNTGELFF. V gene TRBV9 combines with J gene TRBJ2-2, with TRBD2 matching over 10 bases. The germline gives CDR1 SGDLS, CDR2 YYNGEE. CDR3 length: 17 amino acids. Germline trimming cut 0 bases from V and 1 base from J; bases unmatched to any gene: 3.

This rearrangement joins TRBV3-1 (or the pseudogene TRBV3-2) to TRBJ2-3; TRBD2 aligns across 8 bases. Unmatched junction bases numbered 13, after V lost 0 bases and J lost 2 bases. Looked up from germline, CDR1 is LGHDT and CDR2 is YNNKEL (reference sequence). This CDR3 spans 19 amino acids. The CDR3 sequence: CASSQDPTGVAGITDTQYF. Here the CDR3 DNA reads TGTGCCAGCAGCCAAGATCCAACTGGGGTAGCGGGGATCACAGATACGCAGTATTTT.

V usage is TRBV12-5 and J usage is TRBJ1-2; the D is unclear. Germline-derived CDR1 and CDR2 are LGHNT and FRNRAP. The CDR3 is 12 amino acids. V was pared by 1 base and J by 8 bases, with 8 bases between. CDR3: CASGLEGRGYTF. CDR3 DNA: TGTGCTAGTGGTTTGGAGGGCCGAGGCTACACCTTC.

This clone turned up a few times. The chain carries TRBV6-1 and TRBJ2-7; D remains unclear. This CDR3 is 14 amino acids long. V lost 3 bases to trimming and J lost 5 bases, with 14 bases between them. The germline gives CDR1 MNHNS, CDR2 SASEGT. CDR3 nucleotide sequence: TGTGCCAGCAGTGATCCGCGGCCGCCAAACGAGCAGTACGTC. Amino acid sequence: CASSDPRPPNEQYV.

The sample holds a few counts of this clone. The CDR3 DNA reads TGTGCCAGCAGCTTAGAGATTCTGAACACTGAAGCTTTCTTT. It yields the protein CASSLEILNTEAFF. J is TRBJ1-1 and V is TRBV7-9, with D unresolved. The CDR3 length is 14 residues. Trimming shortened V by 1 base and J by 0 bases, and 6 bases separated the two germline ends. Germline values: CDR1 SEHNR, CDR2 FQNEAQ (reference sequence). The full variable domain, in which reference TRBV7-9 and TRBJ1-1 provide the parts outside the CDR3, is DTGVSQNPRHKITKRGQNVTFRCDPISEHNRLYWYRQTLGQGPEFLTYFQNEAQLEKSRLLSDRFSAERPKGSFSTLEIQRTEQGDSAMYLCASSLEILNTEAFFGQGTRLTVV.

This chain uses TRBV3-1 (or the pseudogene TRBV3-2) with TRBJ1-3; D is unresolved. V gave up 8 bases and J gave up 1 base, with 12 bases separating them. This CDR3 is 14 amino acids long. Looked up from germline, CDR1 is LGHDT and CDR2 is YNNKEL (reference sequence). CDR3 sequence: CASDDGVSGNTIYF. Here the CDR3 DNA reads TGTGCCAGCGATGATGGTGTTTCTGGAAACACCATATATTTT.

The V gene is TRBV7-2, the J gene TRBJ2-3; D not certain. There are 13 residues in the CDR3. Germline loops: CDR1 SGHTA, CDR2 FQGNSA. Trimming pared 5 bases from V and 2 bases from J, leaving 8 bases between. The DNA for the CDR3 is TGTGCCAGCAGCCTCTCGTACACAGATACGCAGTATTTT. Translation: CASSLSYTDTQYF. The full variable domain, rest sourced from reference TRBV7-2 and TRBJ2-3, is GAGVSQSPSNKVTEKGKDVELRCDPISGHTALYWYRQSLGQGLEFLIYFQGNSAPDKSGLPSDRFSAERTGGSVSTLTIQRTQQEDSAVYLCASSLSYTDTQYFGPGTRLTVL.